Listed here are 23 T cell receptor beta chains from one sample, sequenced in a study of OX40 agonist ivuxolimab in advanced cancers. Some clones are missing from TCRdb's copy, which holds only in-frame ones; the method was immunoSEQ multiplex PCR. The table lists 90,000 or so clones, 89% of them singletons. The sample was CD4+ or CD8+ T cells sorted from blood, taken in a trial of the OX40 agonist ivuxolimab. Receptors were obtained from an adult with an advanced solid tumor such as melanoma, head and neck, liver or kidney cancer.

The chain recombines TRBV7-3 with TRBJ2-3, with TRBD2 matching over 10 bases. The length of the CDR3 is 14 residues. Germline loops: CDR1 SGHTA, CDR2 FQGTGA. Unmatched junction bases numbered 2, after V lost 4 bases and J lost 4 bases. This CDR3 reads CASSYGTSADTQYF. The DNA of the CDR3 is TGTGCCAGCAGCTACGGGACTAGCGCAGATACGCAGTATTTT.

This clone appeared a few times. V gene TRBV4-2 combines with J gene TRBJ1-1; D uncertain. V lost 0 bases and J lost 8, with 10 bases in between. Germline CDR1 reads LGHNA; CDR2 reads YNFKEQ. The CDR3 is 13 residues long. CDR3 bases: TGTGCCAGCAGCCAAGAACTGCGGGAAGAAGCTTTCTTT. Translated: CASSQELREEAFF.

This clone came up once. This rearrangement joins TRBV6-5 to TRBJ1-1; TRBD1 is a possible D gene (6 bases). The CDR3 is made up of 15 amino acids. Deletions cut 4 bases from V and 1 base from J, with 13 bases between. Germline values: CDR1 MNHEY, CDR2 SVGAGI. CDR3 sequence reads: CASSSGQASNTEAFF. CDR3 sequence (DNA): TGTGCCAGCAGTTCGGGACAAGCTTCGAACACTGAAGCTTTCTTT.

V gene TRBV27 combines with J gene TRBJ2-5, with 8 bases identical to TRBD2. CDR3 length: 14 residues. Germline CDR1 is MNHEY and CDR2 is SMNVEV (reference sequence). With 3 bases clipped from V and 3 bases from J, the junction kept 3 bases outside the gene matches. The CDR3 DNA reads TGTGCCAGCAGTTTGATTAGCGGGGAAGAGACCCAGTACTTC. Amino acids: CASSLISGEETQYF.

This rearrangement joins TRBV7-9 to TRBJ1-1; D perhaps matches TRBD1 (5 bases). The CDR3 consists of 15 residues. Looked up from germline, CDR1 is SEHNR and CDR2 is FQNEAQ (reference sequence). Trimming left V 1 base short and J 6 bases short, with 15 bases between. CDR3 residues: CASSLGSGNGAEAFF. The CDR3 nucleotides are TGTGCCAGCAGCTTAGGTTCAGGGAACGGGGCTGAAGCTTTCTTT.

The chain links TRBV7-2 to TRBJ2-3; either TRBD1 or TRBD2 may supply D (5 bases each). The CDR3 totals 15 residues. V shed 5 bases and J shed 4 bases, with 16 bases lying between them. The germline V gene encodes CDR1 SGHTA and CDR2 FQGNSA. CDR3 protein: CASSARDLGADTQYF. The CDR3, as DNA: TGTGCCAGCAGCGCTCGGGACCTAGGCGCAGATACGCAGTATTTT.

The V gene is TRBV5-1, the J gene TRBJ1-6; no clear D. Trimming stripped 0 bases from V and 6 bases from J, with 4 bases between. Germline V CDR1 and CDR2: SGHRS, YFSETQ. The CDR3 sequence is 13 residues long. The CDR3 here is CASSLGINSPLHF. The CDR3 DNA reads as TGCGCCAGCAGCTTGGGCATTAATTCACCCCTCCACTTT. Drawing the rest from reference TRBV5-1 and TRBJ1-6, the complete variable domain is KAGVTQTPRYLIKTRGQQVTLSCSPISGHRSVSWYQQTPGQGLQFLFEYFSETQRNKGNFPGRFSGRQFSNSRSEMNVSTLELGDSALYLCASSLGINSPLHFGNGTRLTVT.

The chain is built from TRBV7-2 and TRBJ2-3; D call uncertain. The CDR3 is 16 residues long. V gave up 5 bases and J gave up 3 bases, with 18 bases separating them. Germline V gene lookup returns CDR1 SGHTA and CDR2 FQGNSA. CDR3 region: CASSGQSASGTDTQYF. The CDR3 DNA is TGTGCCAGCAGCGGTCAAAGCGCAAGTGGGACAGATACGCAGTATTTT.

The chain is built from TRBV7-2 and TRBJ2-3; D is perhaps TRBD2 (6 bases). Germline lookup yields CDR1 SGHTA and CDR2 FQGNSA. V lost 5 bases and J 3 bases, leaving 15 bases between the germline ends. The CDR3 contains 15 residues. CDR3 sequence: CASSQTRGGTDTQYF. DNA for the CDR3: TGTGCCAGCAGCCAGACTAGAGGAGGGACAGATACGCAGTATTTT.

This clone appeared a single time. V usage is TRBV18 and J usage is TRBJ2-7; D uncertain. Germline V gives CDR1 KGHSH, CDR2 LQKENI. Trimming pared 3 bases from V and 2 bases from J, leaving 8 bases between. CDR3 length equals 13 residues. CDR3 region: CASSPSSTYEQYF. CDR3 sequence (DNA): TGTGCCAGCTCACCGAGCTCCACCTACGAGCAGTACTTC.

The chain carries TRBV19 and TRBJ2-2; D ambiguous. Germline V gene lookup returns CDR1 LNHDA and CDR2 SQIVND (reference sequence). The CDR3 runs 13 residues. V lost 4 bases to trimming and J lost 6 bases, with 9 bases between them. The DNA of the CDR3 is TGTGCCAGTAGTACCGCCGGGCCCGGGGAGCTGTTTTTT. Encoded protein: CASSTAGPGELFF.

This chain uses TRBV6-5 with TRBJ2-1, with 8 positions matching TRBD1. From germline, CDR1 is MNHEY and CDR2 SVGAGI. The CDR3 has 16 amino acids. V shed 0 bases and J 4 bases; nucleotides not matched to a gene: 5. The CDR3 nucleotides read TGTGCCAGCAGTTACTCGGGGACAGGTTTATACAATGAGCAGTTCTTC. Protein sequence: CASSYSGTGLYNEQFF.

DNA of the CDR3: TGCGCCAGCAGCCAAAGGACTAGCGGGAGAACGGATGAGCAGTTCTTC. Translating gives CASSQRTSGRTDEQFF. The rearrangement joins TRBV4-1 to TRBJ2-1, with TRBD2 matching 13 bases. There are 16 residues in the CDR3. The junction had 6 bases not matched to a gene; V was cut back by 2 bases and J by 8 bases. The germline V gene has CDR1 MGHRA and CDR2 YSYEKL.

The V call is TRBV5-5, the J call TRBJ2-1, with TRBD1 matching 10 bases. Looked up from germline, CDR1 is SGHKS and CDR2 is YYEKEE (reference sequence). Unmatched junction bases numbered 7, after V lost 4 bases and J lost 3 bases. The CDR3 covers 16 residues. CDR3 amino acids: CASSRPGTGVYNEQFF. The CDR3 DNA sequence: TGTGCCAGCAGCCGACCCGGGACAGGGGTCTACAATGAGCAGTTCTTC.

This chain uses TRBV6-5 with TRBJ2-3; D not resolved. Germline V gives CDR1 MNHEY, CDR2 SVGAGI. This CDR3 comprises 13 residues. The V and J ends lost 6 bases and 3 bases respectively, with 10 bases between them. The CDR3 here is CASSSPGTDTQYF. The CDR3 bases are TGTGCCAGCAGCTCCCCTGGGACAGATACGCAGTATTTT.

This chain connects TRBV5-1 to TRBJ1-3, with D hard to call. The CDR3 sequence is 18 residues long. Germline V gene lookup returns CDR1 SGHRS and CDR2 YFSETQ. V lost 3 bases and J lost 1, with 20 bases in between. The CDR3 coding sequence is TGCGCCAGCAGCTCCGGACCGGCCGGTACCGAGTCTGGAAACACCATATATTTT. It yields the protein CASSSGPAGTESGNTIYF.

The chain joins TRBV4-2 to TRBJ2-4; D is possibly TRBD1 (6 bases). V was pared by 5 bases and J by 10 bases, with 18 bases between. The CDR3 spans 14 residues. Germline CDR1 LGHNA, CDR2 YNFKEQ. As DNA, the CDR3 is TGTGCCAGCAGCGTAAGGGGGACCGGGGCGATTCAGTACTTC. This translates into CASSVRGTGAIQYF.

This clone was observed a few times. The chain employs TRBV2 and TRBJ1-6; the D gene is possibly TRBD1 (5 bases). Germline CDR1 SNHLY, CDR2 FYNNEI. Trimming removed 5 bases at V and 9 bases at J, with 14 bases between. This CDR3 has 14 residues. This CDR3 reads CASSIQGSFSPLHF. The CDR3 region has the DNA TGTGCCAGCAGTATTCAGGGATCGTTTTCACCCCTCCACTTT. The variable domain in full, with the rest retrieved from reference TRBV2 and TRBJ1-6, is EPEVTQTPSHQVTQMGQEVILRCVPISNHLYFYWYRQILGQKVEFLVSFYNNEISEKSEIFDDQFSVERPDGSNFTLKIRSTKLEDSAMYFCASSIQGSFSPLHFGNGTRLTVT.

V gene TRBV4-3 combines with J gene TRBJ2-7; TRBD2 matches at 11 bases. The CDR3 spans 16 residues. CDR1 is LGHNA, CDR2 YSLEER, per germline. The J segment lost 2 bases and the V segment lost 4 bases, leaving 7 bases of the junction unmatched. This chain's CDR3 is CASSRFLAGGAYEQYF. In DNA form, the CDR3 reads TGCGCCAGCAGCCGCTTTCTAGCGGGAGGCGCCTACGAGCAGTACTTC.

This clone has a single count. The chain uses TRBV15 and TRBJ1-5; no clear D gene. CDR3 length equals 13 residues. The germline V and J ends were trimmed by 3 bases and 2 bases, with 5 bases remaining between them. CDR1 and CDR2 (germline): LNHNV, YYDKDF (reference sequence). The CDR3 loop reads CATSSPGNQPQHF. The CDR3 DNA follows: TGTGCCACCAGCAGTCCTGGCAATCAGCCCCAGCATTTT. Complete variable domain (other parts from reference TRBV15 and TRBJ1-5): DAMVIQNPRYQVTQFGKPVTLSCSQTLNHNVMYWYQQKSSQAPKLLFHYYDKDFNNEADTPDNFQSRRPNTSFCFLDIRSPGLGDTAMYLCATSSPGNQPQHFGDGTRLSIL.

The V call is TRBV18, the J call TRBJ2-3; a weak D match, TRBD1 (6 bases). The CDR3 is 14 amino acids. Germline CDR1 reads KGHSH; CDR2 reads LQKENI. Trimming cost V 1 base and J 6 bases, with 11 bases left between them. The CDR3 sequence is CASSPRQAQDTQYF. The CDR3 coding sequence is TGTGCCAGCTCACCACGACAGGCACAGGATACGCAGTATTTT.

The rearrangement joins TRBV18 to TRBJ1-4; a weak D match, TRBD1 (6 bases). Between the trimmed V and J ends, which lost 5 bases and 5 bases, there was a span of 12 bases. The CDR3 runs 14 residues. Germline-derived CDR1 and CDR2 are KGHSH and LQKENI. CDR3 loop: CASSEGGENEKLFF. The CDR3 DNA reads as TGTGCCAGCTCAGAAGGGGGAGAGAATGAAAAACTGTTTTTT.

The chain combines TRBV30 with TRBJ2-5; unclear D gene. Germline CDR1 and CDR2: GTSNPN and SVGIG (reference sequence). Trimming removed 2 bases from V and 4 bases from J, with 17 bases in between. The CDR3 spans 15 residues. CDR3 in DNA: TGTGCCTGGAGTTCTGGCAGCGAATCCACAGAGACCCAGTACTTC. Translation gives CAWSSGSESTETQYF.